This is a list of T cell receptor beta chains from one sample in a study of blood T cell repertoires in COVID-19. TCRdb's table, derived via immunoSEQ multiplex PCR, lists solely in-frame clones and lacks some. The sample includes around 92,000 clones, around 80% seen only once; the top ten take 29%. Specimen: peripheral blood. The receptors originated from an elderly woman with acute or convalescent COVID-19. CDR3s include the opening cysteine and the closing phenylalanine or tryptophan. The D gene is left open where the match is weak. Expanded clones are given a class, and other clones once, few, many or no size at all.

>NA|15|TRBJ1-1|NA|TRBV6-5
TGTGCCAGCAGTTACACCGACCCCCGGAGCACTGAAGCTTTCTTT
CASSYTDPRSTEAFF
>NA|15|TRBJ2-1|TRBD2|TRBV11-3
TGTGCCAGCAGCTTAGACGGGACTAGCGGGAGCCAGGAGTTCTTC
CASSLDGTSGSQEFF
>NA|14|TRBJ1-1|TRBD1|TRBV6-5
TGTGCCAGCAGACTAGGACAGGGGGTGGCTGAAGCTTTCTTT
CASRLGQGVAEAFF
>NA|15|TRBJ2-1|TRBD1|TRBV5-4
TGTGCCAGCAGCTGGGACAGTAGCTCCTACAATGAGCAGTTCTTC
CASSWDSSSYNEQFF
>NA|17|TRBJ2-1|TRBD1|TRBV7-9
TGTGCCAGCAGCTTATGGGACAGGAATGCGGGTTACAATGAGCAGTTCTTC
CASSLWDRNAGYNEQFF
>NA|11|TRBJ2-3|NA|TRBV7-9
TGTGCCAGCAGCTCCATTGATACGCAGTATTTT
CASSSIDTQYF
>few|17|TRBJ1-2|TRBD1|TRBV4-1
TGCGCCAGCAGCCAAGCCTCGCGTCTCGGGACAGCTTATGGCTACACCTTC
CASSQASRLGTAYGYTF
>NA|15|TRBJ2-5|TRBD1|TRBV7-9
TGTGCCAGCAGCTACCAGGGGGCCCAGGGGGAGACCCAGTACTTC
CASSYQGAQGETQYF
>NA|14|TRBJ2-3|NA|TRBV5-1
TGCGCCAGCAGCTTGACGGGAAACACAGATACGCAGTATTTT
CASSLTGNTDTQYF
>few|15|TRBJ2-1|NA|TRBV19
TGTGCCAGTAGTATTCAGGGTCAGGGTCTGGATGAGCAGTTCTTC
CASSIQGQGLDEQFF
>NA|17|TRBJ2-2|TRBD2|TRBV24-1
TGTGCCACCAGTGAAAAGACTAGCGGGAGGGAGACCGGGGAGCTGTTTTTT
CATSEKTSGRETGELFF
>NA|13|TRBJ2-2|NA|TRBV28
TGTGCCAGCAGTTTCCAGATCACCGGGGAGCTGTTTTTT
CASSFQITGELFF
>NA|14|TRBJ1-2|TRBD1|TRBV4-3
TGCGCCAGCAGCCAGGTACAGGGGGCTGGGGGCTACACCTTC
CASSQVQGAGGYTF
>NA|13|TRBJ2-5|TRBD2|TRBV19
TGTGCCAGTAGTATAGCTAGCGGAGAGACCCAGTACTTC
CASSIASGETQYF
>NA|15|TRBJ2-1|NA|TRBV7-2
TGTGCCAGCAGCTCGGGAGTCGGGGGTTACAATGAGCAGTTCTTC
CASSSGVGGYNEQFF
>NA|15|TRBJ2-5|NA|TRBV28
TGTGCCAGCAGTTTTACCAGGGGTGGCCGAGAGACCCAGTACTTC
CASSFTRGGRETQYF
>NA|17|TRBJ2-1|NA|TRBV24-1
TGTGCCACCAGTGATTTGGCGGGGACCATCGATCACAATGAGCAGTTCTTC
CATSDLAGTIDHNEQFF
>NA|18|TRBJ1-5|TRBD1|TRBV2
TGTGCCAGTTCAACCGGCATCCTGACAGGGAGGTACAATCAGCCCCAGCATTTT
CASSTGILTGRYNQPQHF
>NA|14|TRBJ1-2|NA|TRBV25-1
TGTGCCAGCAGTGAGTGGGGCCCTCCATATGGCTACACCTTC
CASSEWGPPYGYTF
>NA|13|TRBJ1-2|TRBD1|TRBV7-9
TGTGCCAGCAGCTCAGACAGGGGGAACGGCTACACCTTC
CASSSDRGNGYTF
>NA|14|TRBJ2-7|TRBD1|TRBV6-2/TRBV6-3
TGTGCCAGCAGTTACTCCCAGGGGGCCAACGAGCAGTACTTC
CASSYSQGANEQYF
>NA|17|TRBJ1-1|NA|TRBV4-2
TGTGCCAGCAGCCAAGCGGGGGGGGCCTCCCTTTACACTGAAGCTTTCTTT
CASSQAGGASLYTEAFF
>NA|15|TRBJ2-1|TRBD2|TRBV27
TGTGCCAGCAGCTTGCGCGGGAGCTCCTACAATGAGCAGTTCTTC
CASSLRGSSYNEQFF
>NA|12|TRBJ2-4|NA|TRBV12-3/TRBV12-4
TGTGCCAGCAGGAGAGATGAATACATTCAGTACTTC
CASRRDEYIQYF
>NA|16|TRBJ2-7|TRBD2|TRBV28
TGTGCCAGCACCGTCCAACTAGCGGGAGTAGTCTACGAGCAGTACTTC
CASTVQLAGVVYEQYF
>NA|15|TRBJ2-5|NA|TRBV7-2
TGTGCCAGCAGCCGGCAGACTAGTCTTGAGGAGACCCAGTACTTC
CASSRQTSLEETQYF
>NA|14|TRBJ2-7|TRBD2|TRBV7-2
TGTGCCAGCAGCTTAGCGGGAGGGCCTGACGAGCAGTACTTC
CASSLAGGPDEQYF
>NA|14|TRBJ2-1|TRBD2|TRBV3-1/TRBV3-2
TGTGCCAGCAGCCAGTCCTCAGCGGGAGATGAGCAGTTCTTC
CASSQSSAGDEQFF
>NA|14|TRBJ2-7|TRBD2|TRBV6-5
TGTGCCAGCAGTTTAGCGGGAGGTTCTTACGAGCAGTACTTC
CASSLAGGSYEQYF
>NA|13|TRBJ2-5|TRBD2|TRBV19
TGTGCCAGTAGTATATTGCGGGAGGAGACCCAGTACTTC
CASSILREETQYF
>few|14|TRBJ1-3|TRBD1|TRBV7-9
TGTGCCAGCAGTCGACAGGGCTCTGGAAACACCATATATTTT
CASSRQGSGNTIYF
>once|17|TRBJ2-1|TRBD2|TRBV7-6
TGTGCCAGCAGCTTTACTAGCGGGAGATCGGCCTACAATGAGCAGTTCTTC
CASSFTSGRSAYNEQFF
>NA|14|TRBJ1-5|NA|TRBV10-3
TGTGCCATCAGCTCTGACTCCATGAATCTGCCCCAGCATTTT
CAISSDSMNLPQHF
>NA|13|TRBJ1-4|NA|TRBV7-2
TGTGCCAGCAGCTCAGCGGGGGCCGAAAAACTGTTTTTT
CASSSAGAEKLFF
>NA|15|TRBJ1-3|NA|TRBV5-7
TGTGCCAGCAGCCCCGCAGGCCGGATTGGAAACACCATATATTTT
CASSPAGRIGNTIYF
>NA|16|TRBJ2-1|TRBD2|TRBV24-1
TGTGCCACCAGTGATCGGACTAGCGTACACCTCAATGAGCAGTTCTTC
CATSDRTSVHLNEQFF
>many|13|TRBJ2-7|NA|TRBV27
TGTGCCAGCAGTTGGGACATAGGGTACGAGCAGTACTTC
CASSWDIGYEQYF
>NA|15|TRBJ2-1|TRBD2|TRBV19
TGTGCCAGTAGGGAGACTAGCGGGACCTACAATGAGCAGTTCTTC
CASRETSGTYNEQFF
>NA|19|TRBJ2-1|TRBD2|TRBV29-1
TGCAGCGTTGATAGGTATCCGAGTACCCTAGCGGGAGGTCTGGATGAGCAGTTCTTC
CSVDRYPSTLAGGLDEQFF
>NA|13|TRBJ2-7|TRBD1|TRBV11-3
TGTGCCAGCAGACGGACAGGAGCCTACGAGCAGTACTTC
CASRRTGAYEQYF
>NA|17|TRBJ2-2|TRBD2|TRBV7-2
TGTGCCAGCAGCTTAGAAGCTCTAGCGGGGAACACCGGGGAGCTGTTTTTT
CASSLEALAGNTGELFF